The next 26 T cell receptor beta chains were all read from a single sample in a study of T cell responses to AZD1222 COVID-19 vaccine. TCRdb's copy holds only in-frame clones and misses some; the assay was immunoSEQ multiplex PCR. This table has 150,000 to 200,000 clones, around 92% appearing once. Source: peripheral blood, taken on day 0 of AZD1222 vaccination. These receptors were obtained from an adult in good health.

This clone was seen just once. The rearrangement joins TRBV24-1 to TRBJ2-1; 9 positions match TRBD1. The CDR3 spans 14 residues. Per germline, CDR1 KGHDR and CDR2 SFDVKD. V shed 9 bases and J 6 bases; nucleotides not matched to a gene: 8. The CDR3 DNA reads TGTGCCACCGGGAACAGGGGGCAAGTCAATGAGCAGTTCTTC. It is translated as CATGNRGQVNEQFF.

The V and J genes are TRBV14 and TRBJ1-4; no firm D call. The CDR3 has 19 residues. Per germline, CDR1 SGHDN and CDR2 FVKESK. The germline V and J ends were trimmed by 0 bases and 0 bases, with 17 bases remaining between them. The CDR3, as DNA: TGTGCCAGCAGCCAAGATACCAAGGCTGGGTATGCAACTAATGAAAAACTGTTTTTT. Residues: CASSQDTKAGYATNEKLFF.

CDR3 in DNA: TGTGCCAGCAGTCCCGACCGGGGAAACACCATATATTTT. This gives the protein CASSPDRGNTIYF. The rearrangement links TRBV3-1 (or the pseudogene TRBV3-2) to TRBJ1-3, with D unclear. The V gene's germline CDR1 is LGHDT and CDR2 YNNKEL (reference sequence). The V end lost 6 bases, the J end lost 4 bases, and 10 bases lay between the germline ends. This CDR3 region has 13 residues.

The CDR3: CASSPRTSGSSGELFF. CDR3 nucleotides: TGTGCCAGCAGTCCACGGACTAGCGGGAGCTCCGGGGAGCTGTTTTTT. V gene TRBV27 combines with J gene TRBJ2-2; TRBD2 matches 13 bases. Unmatched junction bases numbered 6, after V lost 5 bases and J lost 6 bases. This CDR3 is 16 amino acids long. The V gene's germline CDR1 is MNHEY and CDR2 SMNVEV (reference sequence).

This chain connects TRBV4-3 to TRBJ1-1; 8 bases line up with TRBD1. The CDR3 runs 15 residues. The V segment lost 0 bases and the J segment 5 bases; nucleotides outside the gene matches: 5. The V gene's germline CDR1 is LGHNA and CDR2 YSLEER. CDR3 in amino acids: CASSQDGQGRTEAFF. CDR3 nucleotides: TGCGCCAGCAGCCAAGACGGACAGGGAAGGACTGAAGCTTTCTTT.

V is TRBV30 and J is TRBJ1-2; a weak D match, TRBD1 (6 bases). The germline gives CDR1 GTSNPN, CDR2 SVGIG (reference sequence). V shed 3 bases and J shed 4 bases, with 15 bases lying between them. This CDR3 region has 14 residues. CDR3 sequence reads: CAWSRRGSFYGYTF. In DNA form, the CDR3 reads TGTGCCTGGAGCCGCAGGGGAAGCTTCTATGGCTACACCTTC.

CDR3 in DNA: TGTGCCAGCAGTTGGACTAGCGGGACCACAGATACGCAGTATTTT. Amino acid sequence: CASSWTSGTTDTQYF. This chain uses TRBV28 with TRBJ2-3; TRBD2 matches 12 bases. The CDR3 has 15 residues. CDR1 MDHEN and CDR2 SYDVKM come from the germline V gene. With 4 bases clipped from V and 2 bases from J, the junction kept 1 base outside the gene matches.

The rearrangement links TRBV30 to TRBJ1-1; no clear D. From germline, CDR1 is GTSNPN and CDR2 SVGIG (reference sequence). Between the trimmed V and J ends, which lost 4 bases and 0 bases, there was a span of 12 bases. The CDR3 consists of 14 residues. The CDR3: CAWNPGEMNTEAFF. The CDR3 nucleotides are TGTGCCTGGAACCCGGGTGAGATGAACACTGAAGCTTTCTTT.

Regarding this clone: The junction does not match germline at one end; this may be a read error. This chain connects TRBV28 to TRBJ1-1; weak D call: TRBD1 (5 bases). The CDR3 extends over 17 amino acids. CDR1 is MDHEN and CDR2 is SYDVKM in the germline V gene. This chain's CDR3 is CASSLLGTLTMNTEAFF. CDR3 bases: TGTGCCAGCAGCTTATTGGGGACCCTCACCATGAACACTGAAGCTTTCTTT.

The chain recombines TRBV24-1 with TRBJ2-3; perhaps TRBD2 as D (5 bases). This CDR3 spans 14 amino acids. Germline assignment: CDR1 KGHDR and CDR2 SFDVKD. Trimming took 3 bases from V and 0 from J, leaving 6 bases between them. The CDR3 is CATSDGGSTDTQYF. CDR3 DNA sequence: TGTGCCACCAGTGATGGAGGTAGCACAGATACGCAGTATTTT.

The chain recombines TRBV10-2 with TRBJ1-1, with D maybe TRBD1 (5 bases). V lost 6 bases and J 1 base, leaving 9 bases between the germline ends. The CDR3 is 13 amino acids. Germline lookup yields CDR1 WSHSY and CDR2 SAAADI. This chain's CDR3 is CASRGAQNTEAFF. The CDR3 DNA reads TGCGCCAGCAGAGGGGCTCAGAACACTGAAGCTTTCTTT.

The chain combines TRBV3-1 (or the pseudogene TRBV3-2) with TRBJ2-3; 11 bases line up with TRBD2. The CDR3 contains 16 residues. Germline lookup yields CDR1 LGHDT and CDR2 YNNKEL (reference sequence). Trimming removed 2 bases from V and 3 bases from J; junction bases left unmatched: 4. The CDR3 protein is CASSQLAGGGTDTQYF. CDR3 bases: TGTGCCAGCAGCCAACTAGCGGGAGGTGGGACAGATACGCAGTATTTT.

This sequence joins TRBV19 and TRBJ1-1; 9 nucleotides line up with TRBD1. The germline V gene encodes CDR1 LNHDA and CDR2 SQIVND (reference sequence). This CDR3 is 15 amino acids long. The J segment lost 5 bases and the V segment lost 7 bases, leaving 11 bases of the junction unmatched. Here the CDR3 reads CASTVLDRGGTEAFF. CDR3 in DNA: TGTGCCAGTACTGTCCTGGACAGGGGAGGGACTGAAGCTTTCTTT.

The CDR3 sequence is CASSHRASTSYEQYF. The CDR3 DNA follows: TGCGCCAGCAGCCACCGCGCCAGTACCTCCTACGAGCAGTACTTC. The V gene is TRBV4-1, the J gene TRBJ2-7, with unresolved D. CDR3 length: 15 residues. Germline V gene lookup returns CDR1 MGHRA and CDR2 YSYEKL. V gave up 3 bases and J gave up 0 bases, with 12 bases separating them.

The genes are TRBV9 and TRBJ2-5, with 8 nucleotides matching TRBD2. Germline lookup yields CDR1 SGDLS and CDR2 YYNGEE. Trimming at V came to 0 bases and at J to 5 bases, leaving 15 bases not matched to a gene. The CDR3 has 18 residues. The CDR3 nucleotides read TGTGCCAGCAGCGTAGGGCCGAGTTGGCGGGAGGATGGGGAGACCCAGTACTTC. Its protein product is CASSVGPSWREDGETQYF.

The V and J genes are TRBV27 and TRBJ2-3; the D is unclear. The V and J ends lost 10 bases and 6 bases respectively, with 11 bases between them. This CDR3 spans 11 amino acids. Germline V CDR1 and CDR2: MNHEY, SMNVEV (reference sequence). The CDR3 DNA reads as TGTGCCACTCTCTCCTGGGATACGCAGTATTTT. Protein product: CATLSWDTQYF.

This chain uses TRBV3-1 (or the pseudogene TRBV3-2) with TRBJ1-2; D ambiguous. Germline V CDR1 and CDR2: LGHDT, YNNKEL (reference sequence). This CDR3 is 15 amino acids long. Trimming took off 4 bases at V and 5 bases at J, with 17 bases between the two ends. For the CDR3, the DNA is TGTGCCAGCAGCCCGCAGGAAGGCCGACTTTATGGCTACACCTTC. It translates to CASSPQEGRLYGYTF.

The chain recombines TRBV18 with TRBJ1-2; D is undetermined. Per germline, CDR1 KGHSH and CDR2 LQKENI. The CDR3 has 13 residues. The germline V and J ends were trimmed by 3 bases and 2 bases, with 7 bases remaining between them. The CDR3 is CASSPARNYGYTF. Written as DNA, the CDR3 is TGTGCCAGCTCACCTGCAAGAAACTATGGCTACACCTTC.

This clone occurred once. V and J are TRBV11-2 and TRBJ1-3, with TRBD1 identical over 10 bases. The CDR3 is 15 residues long. With 4 bases clipped from V and 8 bases from J, the junction kept 8 bases outside the gene matches. Germline V CDR1 and CDR2: SGHAT, FQNNGV. CDR3 residues: CASSSPRDRGHTIYF. The CDR3 region has the DNA TGTGCCAGCAGCTCCCCTCGGGACAGGGGACACACCATATATTTT.

As DNA, the CDR3 is TGCGCCAGCAGCCAAGGACAGGGTTGGCAGCCCCAGCATTTT. Its protein is CASSQGQGWQPQHF. The chain has TRBV4-1 and TRBJ1-5, with TRBD1 identical over 7 bases. Germline CDR1 is MGHRA and CDR2 is YSYEKL. Trimming cost V 1 base and J 7 bases; bases outside gene matches: 4. The CDR3 is 14 amino acids.

This chain uses TRBV5-1 with TRBJ2-2; D gene ambiguous. This CDR3 is built from 13 residues. The V end was cut by 0 bases, the J end by 8 bases, with 8 bases between. CDR1 SGHRS and CDR2 YFSETQ come from the germline V gene. This chain's CDR3 is CASSLVRTGELFF. CDR3 sequence (DNA): TGCGCCAGCAGCTTGGTGCGTACGGGGGAGCTGTTTTTT.

This clone was observed once. The gene calls are TRBV19 and TRBJ1-1; D remains unclear. CDR3 length: 12 residues. CDR1 LNHDA and CDR2 SQIVND come from the germline V gene (reference sequence). Trimming left V 1 base short and J 8 bases short, with 8 bases between. The CDR3 DNA reads as TGTGCCAGTAGTATAGGGTCAAACGAAGCTTTCTTT. Protein sequence: CASSIGSNEAFF.

The rearrangement joins TRBV7-6 to TRBJ2-2; TRBD1 is a possible D gene (5 bases). This CDR3 spans 17 amino acids. Germline CDR1 and CDR2: SGHVS and FNYEAQ. Trimming pared 3 bases from V and 5 bases from J, leaving 19 bases between. The CDR3 loop reads CASSLSVGAGRTGELFF. The CDR3 bases are TGTGCCAGCAGCTTGAGTGTTGGTGCAGGGCGAACCGGGGAGCTGTTTTTT.

The V and J genes are TRBV11-2 and TRBJ1-2, with TRBD1 matching over 7 bases. The CDR3 has 17 residues. The germline CDR1 and CDR2 sequences are SGHAT and FQNNGV. V lost 3 bases, J lost 1 base, and 11 bases stayed unmatched. CDR3 sequence reads: CASSFDREPVGNYGYTF. The CDR3 coding sequence is TGTGCCAGCAGCTTCGACAGGGAACCTGTTGGTAACTATGGCTACACCTTC. Complete variable domain (other parts from reference TRBV11-2 and TRBJ1-2): EAGVAQSPRYKIIEKRQSVAFWCNPISGHATLYWYQQILGQGPKLLIQFQNNGVVDDSQLPKDRFSAERLKGVDSTLKIQPAKLEDSAVYLCASSFDREPVGNYGYTFGSGTRLTVV.

This chain uses TRBV19 with TRBJ2-1; no definite D call. The CDR3 is 14 amino acids. The germline gives CDR1 LNHDA, CDR2 SQIVND (reference sequence). The V end lost 7 bases, the J end lost 7 bases, and 17 bases lay between the germline ends. CDR3 protein: CASTPAVRINEQFF. In nucleotides, the CDR3 is TGTGCCAGTACCCCCGCGGTAAGAATTAATGAGCAGTTCTTC.

The rearrangement links TRBV27 to TRBJ1-6; D not resolved. CDR3 size: 16 residues. The germline V gene has CDR1 MNHEY and CDR2 SMNVEV (reference sequence). V lost 4 bases and J 0 bases, leaving 10 bases between the germline ends. CDR3 sequence: CASSWTQISYNSPLHF. The CDR3 DNA reads TGTGCCAGCAGTTGGACGCAAATCTCCTATAATTCACCCCTCCACTTT.